In its sample, the clone carrying this T cell receptor (beta chain) was seen a few times. The antigen is undetermined. Only cases whose brain tissue showed the highest T cell transcript signatures were sequenced. The protocol was immunoSEQ multiplex PCR, while the TCRdb copy is restricted to in-frame clones and leaves out a portion. The sample carries just under 65,000 clones, 95% to 97% recorded once. The data originate from a study of brain T cells in children with intractable seizures. The CDR3 runs 14 residues. CDR1 and CDR2 (germline): MNHEY, SMNVEV (reference sequence). The trim removed 6 bases at V and 5 bases at J, leaving 9 bases unmatched. Study-wide results and limits: Clones missing pre-surgery may reflect undersampling of that blood sample.

The chain is built from TRBV27 and TRBJ2-7; TRBD1 agrees at 8 bases. This receptor was identified in a boy younger than two with focal cortical dysplasia and intractable seizures. This specimen was peripheral blood, taken at surgery. The CDR3 protein is CASSSLRQGHEQYF. The CDR3 region has the DNA TGTGCCAGCAGCTCACTGAGACAGGGGCACGAGCAGTACTTC.